This TCR beta chain was recovered during a study of response to subunit inactivated influenza vaccine. Remarks on this clonotype: The antigen remains unidentified.

Study-wide results and caveats: Authors suggested each seasonal flu vaccination may recruit only limited numbers of new T cells.

Trimming took 6 bases from V and 7 from J; bases not matched to a gene: 5. From germline, CDR1 is DFQATT and CDR2 SNEGSKA (reference sequence). The CDR3 has 13 amino acids. MiXCR, run by TCRdb on the RT-PCR reads, gives a single entry per CDR3 protein. The sample holds 650,000 to 850,000 distinct CDR3 sequences, approximately 15% seen once. The sequencing used PBMCs from blood, collected less than 15 days before vaccination. V gene TRBV20-1 combines with J gene TRBJ2-1; TRBD2 matches 11 bases. The clonotype comes from a man aged 50 to 60 who received an inactivated influenza vaccine. CDR3 coding DNA: TGCAGTGCCCCGGCTAGCGGGAGGAATGAGCAGTTCTTC. Translation gives CSAPASGRNEQFF.